This TCR beta chain was profiled in a study of blood T cells in healthy people across ages. On this clonotype: The target antigen is unknown.

V lost 7 bases to trimming and J lost 0 bases, with 20 bases between them. Germline CDR1 SGHTA, CDR2 FQGNSA. CDR3 length: 17 residues. It was with a sample-barcoded 5' primer and a J-beta primer mix that a second PCR of about 6 to 11 cycles was run. TCRdb redid the calling of the 5' RACE reads with MiXCR, one entry per CDR3 protein. Among about 800,000 distinct CDR3 sequences listed, 35% to 60% were seen once. Aged roughly 6 to 90, donors were systemically healthy Caucasians from Russia. Broader study findings: Measured against age, TCR beta diversity per million T cells decreased in a roughly linear manner.

Specimen: blood. This sequence joins TRBV7-2 and TRBJ2-3, with D possibly matching TRBD2 (6 bases). The TCR sequence derives from a man of 80 years or more in good health. In DNA, the CDR3 is TGTGCCAGCAACAGTCTAGCGTGGGGCGGAAGCACAGATACGCAGTATTTT. Translation: CASNSLAWGGSTDTQYF. The entire variable domain, with the rest obtained from reference TRBV7-2 and TRBJ2-3, is as follows: GAGVSQSPSNKVTEKGKDVELRCDPISGHTALYWYRQSLGQGLEFLIYFQGNSAPDKSGLPSDRFSAERTGGSVSTLTIQRTQQEDSAVYLCASNSLAWGGSTDTQYFGPGTRLTVL.